These T cell receptor beta chains were read from a single sample in a study of T-cell memory formation after mild COVID-19. TCRdb fed the 5' RACE reads into MiXCR, producing one record per CDR3 protein. The sample holds fewer than 60,000 distinct CDR3 sequences; roughly 12% are singletons and the top ten take almost 25%. The specimen sequenced was PBMCs or a T cell subset sorted from them (not recorded which). Receptors originate from a man aged 18 to 35 who had mild COVID-19 (a few samples of this study predate the infection). Cell type and time point are not known. Both conserved end residues are part of each CDR3. D genes are given only for firm matches. A row's size may be missing; if present it is once, few, many or a size class.

clone_size | j_call | d_call | v_call | cdr3_aa | cdr3_nt
many | TRBJ2-1 | TRBD1 | TRBV7-2 | CASRRDGTGGNEQFF | TGTGCCAGCAGACGAGACGGGACAGGGGGCAATGAGCAGTTCTTC
few | TRBJ2-3 | TRBD2 | TRBV7-9 | CASSLALSGGAQDTQYF | TGTGCCAGCAGCTTAGCGCTTTCCGGGGGGGCCCAGGATACGCAGTATTTT
many | TRBJ1-1 | . | TRBV7-9 | CASSLARGPAFF | TGTGCCAGCAGCTTAGCCCGGGGGCCGGCTTTCTTT
many | TRBJ1-4 | . | TRBV20-1 | CSARDSLVEKLFF | TGCAGTGCTAGGGACAGTTTGGTTGAAAAACTGTTTTTT
many | TRBJ1-5 | TRBD1 | TRBV4-3 | CASSQDRTGLNQPQHF | TGCGCCAGCAGCCAAGATCGGACAGGATTAAATCAGCCCCAGCATTTT
. | TRBJ2-1 | TRBD1 | TRBV12-3/TRBV12-4 | CASRKDRGWEQFF | TGTGCCAGCAGAAAAGACAGGGGATGGGAGCAGTTCTTC
. | TRBJ1-1 | TRBD1 | TRBV3-1 | CASSRGQSNTEAFF | TGTGCCAGCAGCCGGGGACAGTCGAACACTGAAGCTTTCTTT
few | TRBJ1-6 | . | TRBV12-3/TRBV12-4 | CASFSTGTWNNSPLHF | TGTGCCAGCTTTTCCACCGGGACATGGAATAATTCACCCCTCCACTTT
many | TRBJ2-1 | . | TRBV6-6 | CASSRGYNEQFF | TGTGCCAGCAGTCGAGGATACAATGAGCAGTTCTTC
few | TRBJ1-2 | . | TRBV3-1 | CASSQGATGGYTF | TGTGCCAGCAGCCAAGGGGCCACCGGGGGCTACACCTTC
. | TRBJ1-2 | . | TRBV15 | CATSTRFNGYTF | TGTGCCACCAGCACCAGATTCAATGGCTACACCTTC
. | TRBJ1-1 | TRBD1 | TRBV5-1 | CDSSSGQGGTEAFF | TGCGACAGCAGCTCGGGACAGGGGGGAACTGAAGCTTTCTTT
. | TRBJ2-1 | . | TRBV6-5 | CASSPSTHTEQFF | TGTGCCAGCAGCCCCTCGACTCACACTGAGCAGTTCTTC
. | TRBJ2-1 | . | TRBV6-4 | CASSAGRGGNEQFF | TGTGCCAGCAGTGCAGGGAGGGGGGGCAATGAGCAGTTCTTC
few | TRBJ2-3 | . | TRBV7-7 | CASSHTDGSTDTQYF | TGTGCCAGCAGCCACACTGACGGGTCCACAGATACGCAGTATTTT
. | TRBJ2-5 | TRBD2 | TRBV12-3/TRBV12-4 | CDSSLMSGGQETQYF | TGTGACAGCAGTTTGATGAGCGGGGGCCAAGAGACCCAGTACTTC
. | TRBJ1-2 | . | TRBV3-1 | CASSPDPVNSAAGYTF | TGTGCCAGCAGCCCGGATCCGGTAAACAGTGCGGCTGGCTACACCTTC
few | TRBJ2-5 | TRBD2 | TRBV20-1 | CSARGTSGGLGETQYF | TGCAGTGCTAGGGGGACTAGCGGGGGACTGGGGGAGACCCAGTACTTC
many | TRBJ2-1 | . | TRBV9 | CASSVASNNEQFF | TGTGCCAGCAGCGTAGCCTCCAACAATGAGCAGTTCTTC
few | TRBJ1-1 | . | TRBV18 | CASSPVDSVNTEAFF | TGTGCCAGCTCGCCTGTGGACAGCGTGAACACTGAAGCTTTCTTT